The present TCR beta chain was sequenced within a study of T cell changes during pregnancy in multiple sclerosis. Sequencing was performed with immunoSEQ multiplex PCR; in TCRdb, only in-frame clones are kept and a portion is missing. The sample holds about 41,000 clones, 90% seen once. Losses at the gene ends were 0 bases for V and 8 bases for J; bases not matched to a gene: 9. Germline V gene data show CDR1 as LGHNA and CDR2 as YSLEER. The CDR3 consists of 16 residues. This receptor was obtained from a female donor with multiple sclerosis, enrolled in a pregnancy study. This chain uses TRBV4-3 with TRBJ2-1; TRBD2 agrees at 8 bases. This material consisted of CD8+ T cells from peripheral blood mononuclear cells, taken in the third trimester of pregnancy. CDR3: CASSQDRGLAGDEQFF. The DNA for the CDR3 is TGCGCCAGCAGCCAAGATAGGGGCCTAGCGGGCGATGAGCAGTTCTTC.